The rows below give T cell receptor beta chains drawn from one sample of a study of blood T cells in healthy people across ages. TCRdb reanalysed the 5' RACE reads using MiXCR and keeps one entry per CDR3 protein. The table has about a million distinct CDR3 sequences, just over 50% seen once. Sequencing input: blood. These receptors were collected from a woman aged 60-70 years in good health. CDR3s include the opening cysteine and the closing phenylalanine or tryptophan. The D gene is left open where the match is weak. Clone sizes are given selectively: once, few, many, or a class where the clone is expanded.

j_gene	abundance	d_gene	v_gene	len	CDR3nt	CDR3aa
TRBJ2-3	many	NA	TRBV7-2	15	TGTGCCAGCAGCTTAGGAGCTAGCGGCACAGATACGCAGTATTTT	CASSLGASGTDTQYF
TRBJ2-1	NA	TRBD2	TRBV2	15	TGTGCCAGCAGGCTACTAGCGGGAGAAGGCAATGAGCAGTTCTTC	CASRLLAGEGNEQFF
TRBJ2-1	NA	TRBD1	TRBV29-1	11	TGCAGCGCCGAACAGGGGAATGAGCAGTTCTTC	CSAEQGNEQFF
TRBJ2-7	NA	TRBD2	TRBV6-2/TRBV6-3	18	TGTGCCAGCAGTTATGTGACTAGCGGGACCCAATACTCCTACGAGCAGTACTTC	CASSYVTSGTQYSYEQYF
TRBJ2-7	NA	NA	TRBV27	13	TGTGCCAGCAGGAGGTCCGGGATCCACGAGCAGTACTTC	CASRRSGIHEQYF
TRBJ2-1	few	TRBD2	TRBV9	15	TGTGCCAGCAGCGTATCTGCGGGAGCATACAATGAGCAGTTCTTC	CASSVSAGAYNEQFF
TRBJ2-7	few	NA	TRBV11-2	18	TGTGCCAGCAGCGACCCATCGACAGGAGTTAGGGGGACGGGCGAGCAGTACTTC	CASSDPSTGVRGTGEQYF
TRBJ2-7	NA	NA	TRBV13	11	TGTGCCAACCAACCCGCCTACGAGCAGTACTTC	CANQPAYEQYF
TRBJ2-1	NA	TRBD2	TRBV20-1	16	TGCAGTGCTAGAAACCCGACTAGCGGGAGTAGAAATGAGCAGTTCTTC	CSARNPTSGSRNEQFF
TRBJ2-7	NA	TRBD1	TRBV3-1	16	TGTGCCAGCAGCCAACCTGGGACAGTGGGGGTTAATGAGCAGTACTTC	CASSQPGTVGVNEQYF
TRBJ1-2	NA	NA	TRBV14	13	TGTGCCAGCAGCCAAGAGCAGAACTATGGCTACACCTTC	CASSQEQNYGYTF
TRBJ2-7	NA	NA	TRBV7-2	14	TGTGCCAGCAGCTTAGTATTCCGCACCTACGAGCAGTACTTC	CASSLVFRTYEQYF
TRBJ1-5	once	NA	TRBV28	17	TGTGCCAGCAGTTTCCTAGCTGGGAGGGGAGGTAATCGGCCCCAGCATTTT	CASSFLAGRGGNRPQHF
TRBJ2-3	NA	TRBD2	TRBV18	15	TGTGCCAGCTCTGGCCCGGGAGGTGGACAAGATACGCAGTATTTT	CASSGPGGGQDTQYF
TRBJ2-7	NA	NA	TRBV4-3	16	TGCGCCAGCAGCCAAGAGAACGGGCAGGACTCCCATGAGCAGTACTTC	CASSQENGQDSHEQYF
TRBJ1-2	NA	NA	TRBV6-1	13	TGTGCCAGCATCCTCTACCTAGGCTCTGGCTACACCTTC	CASILYLGSGYTF
TRBJ2-3	few	NA	TRBV28	14	TGTGCCAGCAGTAGCGGGACAAACCTAGATACGCAGTATTTT	CASSSGTNLDTQYF
TRBJ2-5	NA	NA	TRBV13	14	TGTGCCAGCAGCCCGCGCCCCATAGCGGAGACCCAGTACTTC	CASSPRPIAETQYF
TRBJ2-1	NA	TRBD2	TRBV4-1	15	TGCGCCAGCAGCTTCCTTCTAGCGGGAGTTGGTGAGCAGTTCTTC	CASSFLLAGVGEQFF
TRBJ2-1	NA	NA	TRBV6-1	14	TGTGCCAGCAGTGAAGTTAAGCCACCCTACGAGCAGTTCTTC	CASSEVKPPYEQFF
TRBJ2-4	NA	TRBD2	TRBV28	13	TGTGCCAGTCGGACTAGCGGGAGGAACGAGCGGTACTTC	CASRTSGRNERYF
TRBJ1-1	NA	NA	TRBV2	15	TGTGCCAGCGCCGGGGGGGACACAGGGAACACTGAAGCTTTCTTT	CASAGGDTGNTEAFF
TRBJ1-2	few	TRBD1	TRBV29-1	17	TGCAGCGTTGGGGCGACAGGGGGAGATAACTCCGGCAAGGGCTACACCTTC	CSVGATGGDNSGKGYTF
TRBJ2-3	few	NA	TRBV29-1	19	TGCAGCGTTGATAGCTCCCAACCGCGTCTGGCGGATCACACAGATACGCAGTATTTT	CSVDSSQPRLADHTDTQYF
TRBJ2-7	few	NA	TRBV12-3/TRBV12-4	14	TGTGCCAGCAGTCCCACGGCGAGCTCCTACGAGCAGTACTTC	CASSPTASSYEQYF
TRBJ2-5	NA	NA	TRBV4-2	13	TGTGCCAGCAGCCAGGGGCGCGTTTCGTGGCAGTACTTC	CASSQGRVSWQYF
TRBJ2-1	NA	TRBD1	TRBV7-9	15	TGTGCCAGCAGCTTCTCTCCGGGACAGAACAATGAGCAGTTCTTC	CASSFSPGQNNEQFF
TRBJ1-5	NA	NA	TRBV28	16	TGTGCCTGCAGTCTCCCACAGCGACATAGCAATCAGCCCCAGCATTTT	CACSLPQRHSNQPQHF
TRBJ1-5	few	NA	TRBV4-2	19	TGTGCCAGCAGTACAGGGCAGGGAGGATGGATGGCGAGCAATCAGCCCCAGCATTTT	CASSTGQGGWMASNQPQHF
TRBJ2-5	few	NA	TRBV20-1	14	TGCAGTGCTGAGACGCCCCAGCACACAAGGACCCAGTACTTC	CSAETPQHTRTQYF
TRBJ1-5	many	NA	TRBV29-1	14	TGCAGCGTTGGGGAACAGAATAGCAATCAGCCCCAGCATTTT	CSVGEQNSNQPQHF
TRBJ2-1	NA	NA	TRBV7-9	15	TGTGCCAGCAGCCTAATGTCAGGGGACGGGAATGAGCAGTTCTTC	CASSLMSGDGNEQFF
TRBJ2-4	NA	NA	TRBV6-5	15	TGTGCCAGCAGCCCGGCGGGACAAGCCAAAAACATTCAGTACTTC	CASSPAGQAKNIQYF
TRBJ1-1	NA	NA	TRBV20-1	14	TGCAGTGCTAGTAGCCTCCTGACGAACACTGAAGCTTTCTTT	CSASSLLTNTEAFF
TRBJ2-1	few	NA	TRBV6-1	19	TGTGCCAGCAGTGAAACGTGGACAGCCACTAGATCGGAGTACAATGAGCAGTTCTTC	CASSETWTATRSEYNEQFF
TRBJ2-3	NA	TRBD1	TRBV12-3/TRBV12-4	16	TGTGCCAGCAGTCCGGGACAGGGTTCTGGCACAGATACGCAGTATTTT	CASSPGQGSGTDTQYF
TRBJ2-3	NA	TRBD2	TRBV27	15	TGTGCCAGCAGTCATCTAGCGGGAAACCCAGATACGCAGTATTTT	CASSHLAGNPDTQYF
TRBJ2-3	NA	NA	TRBV7-9	16	TGTGCCAGCTGCTCAGGGGCGGGGGCGAGTTCTGATACGCAGTATTTT	CASCSGAGASSDTQYF
TRBJ2-7	few	TRBD2	TRBV11-2	14	TGTGCCAGCTCCACTAGCGGGAGGGCCTACGAGCAGTACTTC	CASSTSGRAYEQYF
TRBJ2-3	few	TRBD2	TRBV10-2	14	TGCGCCAGCAGTCCAGCGGGAGGGTCAGATACGCAGTATTTT	CASSPAGGSDTQYF